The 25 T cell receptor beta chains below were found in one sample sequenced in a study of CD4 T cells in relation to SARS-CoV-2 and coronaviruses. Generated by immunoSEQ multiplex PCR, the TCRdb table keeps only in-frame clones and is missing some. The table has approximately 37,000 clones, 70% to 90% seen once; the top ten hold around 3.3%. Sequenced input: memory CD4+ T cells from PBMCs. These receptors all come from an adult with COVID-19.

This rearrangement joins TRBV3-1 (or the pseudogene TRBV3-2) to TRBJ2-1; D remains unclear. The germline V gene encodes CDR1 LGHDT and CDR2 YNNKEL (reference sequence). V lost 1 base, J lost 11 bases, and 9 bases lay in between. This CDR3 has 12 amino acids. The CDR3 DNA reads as TGTGCCAGCAGCCAAGGTCCCGTCCAGCAGTTCTTC. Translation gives CASSQGPVQQFF.

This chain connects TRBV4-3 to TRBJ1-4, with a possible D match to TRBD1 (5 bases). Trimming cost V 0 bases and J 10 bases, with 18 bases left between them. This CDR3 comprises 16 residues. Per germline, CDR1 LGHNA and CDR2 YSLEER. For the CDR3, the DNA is TGCGCCAGCAGCCAAGAAGGGTCGAAGGGGTTAGGAAAACTGTTTTTT. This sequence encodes CASSQEGSKGLGKLFF.

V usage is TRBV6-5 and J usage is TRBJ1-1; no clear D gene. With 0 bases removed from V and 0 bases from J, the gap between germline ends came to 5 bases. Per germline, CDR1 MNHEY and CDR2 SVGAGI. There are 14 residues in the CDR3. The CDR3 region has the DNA TGTGCCAGCAGTTACTCGGGCATGAACACTGAAGCTTTCTTT. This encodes CASSYSGMNTEAFF.

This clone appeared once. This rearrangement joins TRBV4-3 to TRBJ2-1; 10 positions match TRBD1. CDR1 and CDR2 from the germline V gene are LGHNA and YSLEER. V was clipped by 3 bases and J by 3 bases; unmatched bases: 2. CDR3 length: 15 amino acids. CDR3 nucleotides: TGCGCCAGCAGCCACGGGACAGGGGACTACAATGAGCAGTTCTTC. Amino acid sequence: CASSHGTGDYNEQFF.

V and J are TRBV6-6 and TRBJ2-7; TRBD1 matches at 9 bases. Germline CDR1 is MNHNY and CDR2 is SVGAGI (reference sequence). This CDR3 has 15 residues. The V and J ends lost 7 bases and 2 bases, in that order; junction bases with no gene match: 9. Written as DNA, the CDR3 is TGTGCCAGCATCGACAGGGGGGACGGAACCTACGAGCAGTACTTC. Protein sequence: CASIDRGDGTYEQYF.

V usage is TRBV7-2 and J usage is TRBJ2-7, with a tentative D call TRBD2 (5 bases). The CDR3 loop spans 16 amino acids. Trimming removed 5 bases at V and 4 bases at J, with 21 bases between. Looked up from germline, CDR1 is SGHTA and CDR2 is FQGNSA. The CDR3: CASSLPTGLGVYEQYF. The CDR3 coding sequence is TGTGCCAGCAGCCTCCCTACTGGACTTGGGGTTTACGAGCAGTACTTC.

The CDR3 coding sequence is TGTGCCAGCAGACGGACAGGGTTGACTGAAGCTTTCTTT. As protein: CASRRTGLTEAFF. The V gene is TRBV12-3 or TRBV12-4, the J gene TRBJ1-1, with TRBD1 matching 8 bases. The CDR3 spans 13 residues. V dropped 6 bases and J dropped 5; count of bases not matched to a gene: 5.

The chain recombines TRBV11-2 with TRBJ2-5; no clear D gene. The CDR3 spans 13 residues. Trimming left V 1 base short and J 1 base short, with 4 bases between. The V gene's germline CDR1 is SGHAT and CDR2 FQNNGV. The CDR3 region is CASSLVPQETQYF. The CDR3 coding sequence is TGTGCCAGCAGCTTAGTGCCCCAAGAGACCCAGTACTTC.

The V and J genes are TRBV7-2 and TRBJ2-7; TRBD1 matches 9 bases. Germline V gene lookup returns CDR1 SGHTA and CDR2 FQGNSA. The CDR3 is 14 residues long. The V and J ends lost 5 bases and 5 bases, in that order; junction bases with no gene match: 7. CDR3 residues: CASSPSRDRDEQYF. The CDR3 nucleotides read TGTGCCAGCAGCCCCTCCCGGGACAGGGACGAGCAGTACTTC.

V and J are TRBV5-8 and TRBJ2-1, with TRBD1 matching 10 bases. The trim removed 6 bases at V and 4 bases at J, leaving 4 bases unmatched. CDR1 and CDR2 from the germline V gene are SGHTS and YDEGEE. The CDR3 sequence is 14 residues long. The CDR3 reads CASMGTGVYNEQFF. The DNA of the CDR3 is TGTGCCAGCATGGGGACAGGGGTGTACAATGAGCAGTTCTTC.

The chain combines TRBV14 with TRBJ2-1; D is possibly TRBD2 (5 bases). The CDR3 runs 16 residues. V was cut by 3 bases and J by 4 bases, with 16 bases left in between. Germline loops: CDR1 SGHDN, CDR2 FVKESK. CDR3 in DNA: TGTGCCAGCAGCCAGATGGACTCGCGGATATACAATGAGCAGTTCTTC. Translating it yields CASSQMDSRIYNEQFF.

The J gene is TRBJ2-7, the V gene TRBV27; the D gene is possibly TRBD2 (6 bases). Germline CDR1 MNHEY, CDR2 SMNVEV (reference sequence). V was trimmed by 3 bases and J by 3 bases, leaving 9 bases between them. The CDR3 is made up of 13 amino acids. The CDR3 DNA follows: TGTGCCAGCAGTTTGGCGGGATACTACGAGCAGTACTTC. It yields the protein CASSLAGYYEQYF.

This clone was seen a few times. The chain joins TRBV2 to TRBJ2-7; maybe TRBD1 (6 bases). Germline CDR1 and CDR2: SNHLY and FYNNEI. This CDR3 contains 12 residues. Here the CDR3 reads CATQGTSYEQYF. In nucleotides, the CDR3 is TGTGCAACTCAGGGGACCTCCTACGAGCAGTACTTC.

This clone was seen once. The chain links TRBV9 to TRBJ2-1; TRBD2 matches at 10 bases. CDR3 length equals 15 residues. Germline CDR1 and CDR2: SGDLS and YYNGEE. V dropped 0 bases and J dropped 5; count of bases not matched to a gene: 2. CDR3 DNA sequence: TGTGCCAGCAGCGTAGGAGGGACTAGCGACAATGAGCAGTTCTTC. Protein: CASSVGGTSDNEQFF.

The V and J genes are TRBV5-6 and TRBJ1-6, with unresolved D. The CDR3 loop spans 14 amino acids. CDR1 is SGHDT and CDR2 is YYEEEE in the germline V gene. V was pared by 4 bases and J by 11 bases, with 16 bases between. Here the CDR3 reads CASSLDPSGPPLHF. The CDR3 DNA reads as TGTGCCAGCAGCCTGGACCCATCCGGGCCACCCCTCCACTTT.

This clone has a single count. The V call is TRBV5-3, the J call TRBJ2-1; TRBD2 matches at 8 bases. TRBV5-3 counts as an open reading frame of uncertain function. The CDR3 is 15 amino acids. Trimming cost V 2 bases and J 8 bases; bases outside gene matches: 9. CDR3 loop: CARSFRSGTAHEQFF. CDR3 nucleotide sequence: TGTGCCAGAAGCTTCCGTAGCGGGACTGCCCATGAGCAGTTCTTC.

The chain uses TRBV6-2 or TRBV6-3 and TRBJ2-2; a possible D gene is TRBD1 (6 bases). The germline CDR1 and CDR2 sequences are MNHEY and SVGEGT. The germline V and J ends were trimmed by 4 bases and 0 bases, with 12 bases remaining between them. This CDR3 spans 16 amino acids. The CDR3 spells CASSSGQIANTGELFF. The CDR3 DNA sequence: TGTGCCAGCAGTTCCGGACAGATAGCGAACACCGGGGAGCTGTTTTTT.

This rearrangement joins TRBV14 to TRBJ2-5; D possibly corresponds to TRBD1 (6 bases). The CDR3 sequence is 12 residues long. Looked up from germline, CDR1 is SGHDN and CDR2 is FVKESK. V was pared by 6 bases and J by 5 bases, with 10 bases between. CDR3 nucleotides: TGTGCCAGCAGGGGGGCTGGGGAGACCCAGTACTTC. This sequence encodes CASRGAGETQYF. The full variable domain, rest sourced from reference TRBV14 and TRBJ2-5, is EAGVTQFPSHSVIEKGQTVTLRCDPISGHDNLYWYRRVMGKEIKFLLHFVKESKQDESGMPNNRFLAERTGGTYSTLKVQPAELEDSGVYFCASRGAGETQYFGPGTRLLVL.

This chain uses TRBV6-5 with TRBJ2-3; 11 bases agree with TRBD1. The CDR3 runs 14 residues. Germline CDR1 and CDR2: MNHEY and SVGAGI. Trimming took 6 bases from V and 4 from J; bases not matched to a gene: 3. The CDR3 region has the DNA TGTGCCAGCAGGGGGACAGGGGGGGCAGATACGCAGTATTTT. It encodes CASRGTGGADTQYF.

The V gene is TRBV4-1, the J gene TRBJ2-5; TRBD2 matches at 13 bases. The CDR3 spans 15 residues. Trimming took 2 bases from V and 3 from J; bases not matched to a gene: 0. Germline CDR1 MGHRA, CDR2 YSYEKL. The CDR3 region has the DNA TGCGCCAGCAGCCAAACTAGCGGGAGGGAAGAGACCCAGTACTTC. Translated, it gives CASSQTSGREETQYF.

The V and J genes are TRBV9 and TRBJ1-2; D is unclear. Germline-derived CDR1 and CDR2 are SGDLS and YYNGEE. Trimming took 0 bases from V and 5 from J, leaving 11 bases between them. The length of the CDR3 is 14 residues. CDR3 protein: CASSVGGGTYGYTF. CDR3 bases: TGTGCCAGCAGCGTAGGTGGCGGTACTTATGGCTACACCTTC. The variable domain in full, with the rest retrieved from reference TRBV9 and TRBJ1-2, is DSGVTQTPKHLITATGQRVTLRCSPRSGDLSVYWYQQSLDQGLQFLIQYYNGEERAKGNILERFSAQQFPDLHSELNLSSLELGDSALYFCASSVGGGTYGYTFGSGTRLTVV.

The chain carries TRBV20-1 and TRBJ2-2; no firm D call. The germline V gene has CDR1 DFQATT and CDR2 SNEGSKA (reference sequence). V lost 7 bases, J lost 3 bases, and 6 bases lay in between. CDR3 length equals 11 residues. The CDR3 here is CSVTDTGELFF. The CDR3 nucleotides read TGCAGTGTCACGGACACCGGGGAGCTGTTTTTT.

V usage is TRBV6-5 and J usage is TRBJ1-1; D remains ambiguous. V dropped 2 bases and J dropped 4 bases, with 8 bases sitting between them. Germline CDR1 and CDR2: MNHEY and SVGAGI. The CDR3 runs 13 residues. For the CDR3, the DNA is TGTGCCAGCAGTTACCTTGGAGCCACTGAAGCTTTCTTT. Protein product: CASSYLGATEAFF.

The CDR3 sequence: CASSLSVNTGELFF. In DNA form, the CDR3 reads TGTGCCAGCAGCTTGTCGGTTAACACCGGGGAGCTGTTTTTT. The chain links TRBV5-6 to TRBJ2-2; unclear D gene. The V gene lost 1 base and the J gene lost 2 bases, with 6 bases spanning the gap. CDR1 is SGHDT and CDR2 is YYEEEE in the germline V gene. The CDR3 has 14 amino acids. The variable domain in full, with the rest retrieved from reference TRBV5-6 and TRBJ2-2, is DAGVTQSPTHLIKTRGQQVTLRCSPKSGHDTVSWYQQALGQGPQFIFQYYEEEERQRGNFPDRFSGHQFPNYSSELNVNALLLGDSALYLCASSLSVNTGELFFGEGSRLTVL.

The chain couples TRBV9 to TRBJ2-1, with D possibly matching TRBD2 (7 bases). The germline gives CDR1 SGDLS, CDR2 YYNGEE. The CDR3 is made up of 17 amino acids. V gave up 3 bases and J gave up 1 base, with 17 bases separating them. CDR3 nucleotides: TGTGCCAGCAGCGCGAGCAGGGGAGGGGCTTCCTACAATGAGCAGTTCTTC. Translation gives CASSASRGGASYNEQFF.